A single sample is the source of the 9 T cell receptor beta chains below, sequenced in a study of control samples from healthy donors and cancer patients. Using immunoSEQ multiplex PCR, the repertoire was profiled, and TCRdb retains in-frame clones only, with some absent. The table includes around 100,000 clones, about 91% detected once. Sample: blood. These TCRs come from a woman between 18 and 29 years old in good health.

V and J are TRBV10-3 and TRBJ2-3, with TRBD1 matching 7 bases. The V segment lost 6 bases and the J segment 2 bases; nucleotides outside the gene matches: 14. From germline, CDR1 is ENHRY and CDR2 SYGVKD. The CDR3 is 17 amino acids. The CDR3 here is CAISLKSGTAFTDTQYF. Here the CDR3 DNA reads TGTGCCATCAGCTTAAAGTCCGGGACAGCTTTCACAGATACGCAGTATTTT.

This clone was picked up a small number of times. J is TRBJ1-6 and V is TRBV7-9; 10 nucleotides agree with TRBD1. The CDR3 is made up of 15 amino acids. V shed 5 bases, J shed 10 bases, and the junction held 8 bases outside the gene matches. The V gene's germline CDR1 is SEHNR and CDR2 FQNEAQ (reference sequence). For the CDR3, the DNA is TGTGCCAGCAGCGCCGACGACAGGGGGCTGTCACCCCTCCACTTT. Its translation: CASSADDRGLSPLHF. Drawing the rest from reference TRBV7-9 and TRBJ1-6, the complete variable domain is DTGVSQNPRHKITKRGQNVTFRCDPISEHNRLYWYRQTLGQGPEFLTYFQNEAQLEKSRLLSDRFSAERPKGSFSTLEIQRTEQGDSAMYLCASSADDRGLSPLHFGNGTRLTVT.

This clone counts as medium-sized. The rearrangement uses TRBV6-5 and TRBJ1-4; TRBD1 matches at 8 bases. V lost 2 bases and J lost 5; bases outside the gene matches: 4. Per the germline V gene, CDR1 is MNHEY and CDR2 is SVGAGI. The CDR3 length is 15 residues. The DNA for the CDR3 is TGTGCCAGCAGTTACCGCGGGACAGGCAATGAAAAACTGTTTTTT. Amino acid sequence: CASSYRGTGNEKLFF.

Of note for this clone: Other DNA variants within this sample encode the same CDR3. The chain links TRBV4-2 to TRBJ1-2; D call uncertain. Trimming removed 4 bases at V and 0 bases at J, with 18 bases between. This CDR3 is 17 amino acids long. CDR1 is LGHNA and CDR2 is YNFKEQ in the germline V gene. CDR3 residues: CASSPGGSSKANYGYTF. The CDR3 region has the DNA TGTGCCAGCAGCCCAGGCGGCAGCAGCAAAGCTAACTATGGCTACACCTTC.

The chain joins TRBV2 to TRBJ1-2, with 7 bases matching TRBD1. The ends lost 0 bases at V and 8 bases at J; junction bases unmatched: 3. Looked up from germline, CDR1 is SNHLY and CDR2 is FYNNEI. CDR3 size: 13 residues. The CDR3 reads CASSEAGQLGYTF. The CDR3 coding sequence is TGTGCCAGCAGTGAAGCGGGACAGTTGGGCTACACCTTC.

The chain employs TRBV3-1 (or the pseudogene TRBV3-2) and TRBJ1-1; TRBD1 might be the D (5 bases). The CDR3 is 16 residues long. Germline V CDR1 and CDR2: LGHDT, YNNKEL (reference sequence). V was shortened by 1 base and J by 5 bases, with 17 bases between the two germline ends. CDR3 sequence: CASSQGLRRGDTEAFF. The CDR3, as DNA: TGTGCCAGCAGCCAAGGATTGCGTCGGGGGGATACTGAAGCTTTCTTT.

The CDR3 bases are TGTGCCAGCAGTGATAAGGGTTGGCACGAAAAACTGTTTTTT. Its protein product is CASSDKGWHEKLFF. V gene TRBV6-1 combines with J gene TRBJ1-4; D unresolved. The CDR3 extends over 14 amino acids. The V and J ends lost 3 bases and 8 bases respectively, with 13 bases between them. Germline assignment: CDR1 MNHNS and CDR2 SASEGT.

This clone was observed a few times. The chain is built from TRBV5-4 and TRBJ1-6; D perhaps matches TRBD1 (6 bases). Germline loops: CDR1 SGHNT, CDR2 YYREEE (reference sequence). The CDR3 sequence is 15 residues long. Trimming stripped 3 bases from V and 1 base from J, with 8 bases between. The CDR3 DNA follows: TGTGCCAGCAGCTCCAGGGGTTCCTATAATTCACCCCTCCACTTT. Protein product: CASSSRGSYNSPLHF.

CDR3 DNA sequence: TGTGCCAGCAGCCCTCCAGGGTATAGGGGCTACACCTTC. This translates into CASSPPGYRGYTF. The J gene is TRBJ1-2, the V gene TRBV14, with a weak D call TRBD1 (5 bases). V lost 4 bases to trimming and J lost 8 bases, with 14 bases between them. The CDR3 loop spans 13 amino acids. Germline assignment: CDR1 SGHDN and CDR2 FVKESK.